This T cell receptor (beta chain) was documented in a study of cytomegalovirus exposure and HLA in healthy donors. Study as a whole: The roughly 670 first-cohort repertoires shared a platform with the 120 or so validation repertoires, as reported in a later analysis.

Only in-frame clones appear in the TCRdb table, and some are missing; sequencing was by immunoSEQ multiplex PCR. Among around 150,000 clones listed, about nine tenths were seen once. CDR3 length: 15 amino acids. Germline V lookup: CDR1 SGHAT, CDR2 FQNNGV. V was shortened by 7 bases and J by 4 bases, with 19 bases between the two germline ends. Remarks on this clone: Its matching antigen is unknown.

Study-wide results and limits: The study labeled 170 or so TCR beta chains cytomegalovirus-associated.

The source is a young man in good health and CMV-seronegative. This sequence joins TRBV11-2 and TRBJ1-1; no firm D call. The sequenced sample consisted of PBMCs. The CDR3 DNA is TGTGCCAGCAACCTTCGCCTCGTTGAGGGCACTGAAGCTTTCTTT. This sequence encodes CASNLRLVEGTEAFF.